This T cell receptor beta chain was recovered during a study of CD8+ T cells in alopecia areata. Germline V gives CDR1 SQVTM, CDR2 ANQGSEA. The CDR3 totals 12 residues. Trimming took off 3 bases at V and 5 bases at J, with 11 bases between the two ends. After isolation, RNA underwent reverse transcription to generate cDNA as the sequencing template. Sequencing used immunoSEQ multiplex PCR; TCRdb keeps in-frame clones, though not all of them. The sample carries 60,000 to 85,000 clones, around 29% recorded once. This clone was seen a handful of times. The treatment was: oral pan-JAK inhibitor, 5-10 mg twice daily.

The chain links TRBV29-1 to TRBJ2-7; D assignment may be TRBD1 or TRBD2 (5 bases each). Sequencing was performed on CD8+ T cells sorted from blood, taken at week 4, from a patient treated with tofacitinib. This clonotype was obtained from a human donor with alopecia areata. The DNA of the CDR3 is TGCAGCGTTGAGGGGGAATTACACGAGCAGTACTTC. Translation: CSVEGELHEQYF.